One and the same sample provided the 12 T cell receptor beta chains below, sequenced in a study of blood T cells in healthy people across ages. The second PCR ran roughly 6 to 12 cycles with a sample-barcoded 5' primer and J-beta primers. TCRdb called the 5' RACE reads again in MiXCR, with one record for every CDR3 protein. The sample contains approximately 600,000 distinct CDR3 sequences, 58% of which appear only once. Sequencing input: blood. Receptor source: a man in his sixties in good health.

The CDR3 sequence is CASSSSPGPGGEKLFF. CDR3 nucleotide sequence: TGTGCCAGCAGTTCCAGCCCGGGGCCGGGGGGTGAAAAACTGTTTTTT. The chain is built from TRBV12-3 or TRBV12-4 and TRBJ1-4; D may be TRBD1 (5 bases). The germline V and J ends were trimmed by 4 bases and 7 bases, with 19 bases remaining between them. This CDR3 has 16 residues.

This clonotype was counted only a few times. The J gene is TRBJ1-1, the V gene TRBV20-1; the D is unclear. CDR1 and CDR2 from the germline V gene are DFQATT and SNEGSKA (reference sequence). Deletions cut 1 base from V and 8 bases from J, with 8 bases between. The CDR3 runs 11 residues. As DNA, the CDR3 is TGCAGTGCTAGAGGTCGGGCAGAAGCTTTCTTT. This sequence encodes CSARGRAEAFF.

V and J are TRBV9 and TRBJ2-2, with 8 bases fitting TRBD2. V dropped 0 bases and J dropped 8; count of bases not matched to a gene: 9. The germline V gene encodes CDR1 SGDLS and CDR2 YYNGEE. This CDR3 has 16 residues. CDR3 sequence: CASSVAPGLVPGELFF. CDR3 bases: TGTGCCAGCAGCGTAGCCCCGGGACTAGTGCCGGGGGAGCTGTTTTTT.

This clonotype was seen ten or more times. V gene TRBV10-3 combines with J gene TRBJ2-5, with D hard to call. V gave up 6 bases and J gave up 2 bases, with 4 bases separating them. From germline, CDR1 is ENHRY and CDR2 SYGVKD. The CDR3 is 11 amino acids. This CDR3 reads CAIRTQETQYF. The CDR3 nucleotides are TGTGCCATCAGGACACAAGAGACCCAGTACTTC.

There are a few counts of this clonotype. This chain links TRBV5-6 with TRBJ1-2; D remains unclear. The CDR3 loop spans 11 amino acids. V was trimmed by 1 base and J by 7 bases, leaving 5 bases between them. Germline V gene lookup returns CDR1 SGHDT and CDR2 YYEEEE. The CDR3 loop reads CASSLRFGYTF. In DNA, the CDR3 is TGTGCCAGCAGCTTGAGGTTTGGCTACACCTTC.

This clonotype occurred a few times. The V and J genes are TRBV28 and TRBJ2-7, with D perhaps matching TRBD2 (6 bases). Trimming stripped 8 bases from V and 6 bases from J, with 14 bases between. This CDR3 is built from 12 residues. CDR1 MDHEN and CDR2 SYDVKM come from the germline V gene. CDR3 nucleotides: TGTGCCAGCCCGGGAGACACGGGCGAGCAGTACTTC. Its translation: CASPGDTGEQYF.

As regards this clonotype: The junction differs from germline at one of its ends, possibly a read error. The V call is TRBV5-8, the J call TRBJ2-7; TRBD1 is a possible D gene (6 bases). Germline V gene data show CDR1 as SGHTS and CDR2 as YDEGEE. The CDR3 covers 16 residues. CDR3 DNA: TGTGCCAGCAGCTTGGTTGGGGGCGGACACTCCGACGAGCAGTACTTC. As protein: CASSLVGGGHSDEQYF.

There are a few counts of this clonotype. This chain connects TRBV27 to TRBJ1-2; 9 nucleotides align to TRBD1. Germline CDR1 reads MNHEY; CDR2 reads SMNVEV (reference sequence). The CDR3 is 14 amino acids. V dropped 6 bases and J dropped 4; count of bases not matched to a gene: 6. The CDR3 region has the DNA TGTGCCAGCAGGGGACAGGGACTTCTCTATGGCTACACCTTC. Its translation: CASRGQGLLYGYTF.

This clonotype appeared a few times. The rearrangement uses TRBV9 and TRBJ2-5; no reliable D call. CDR1 SGDLS and CDR2 YYNGEE come from the germline V gene. V was trimmed by 0 bases and J by 4 bases, leaving 4 bases between them. CDR3 length: 12 residues. The DNA for the CDR3 is TGTGCCAGCAGCGTAGATCGAGAGACCCAGTACTTC. This codes for CASSVDRETQYF.

The count of this clonotype is one. The chain joins TRBV25-1 to TRBJ1-1, with D maybe TRBD1 (5 bases). The CDR3 loop spans 15 amino acids. V was cut by 1 base and J by 0 bases, with 9 bases left in between. Per germline, CDR1 MGHDK and CDR2 SYGVNS. The CDR3, as DNA: TGTGCCAGCAGTGAATCGACAGCTTTGAACACTGAAGCTTTCTTT. Translation gives CASSESTALNTEAFF.

The chain has TRBV10-3 and TRBJ1-4; D gene unclear. The ends were cut back, 3 bases at V and 3 bases at J, with 11 bases in the middle. The length of the CDR3 is 15 residues. Germline loops: CDR1 ENHRY, CDR2 SYGVKD. DNA of the CDR3: TGTGCCATCAGTGAATTCGACACTCCTAATGAAAAACTGTTTTTT. Translated, it gives CAISEFDTPNEKLFF.

The chain joins TRBV5-1 to TRBJ2-7; 7 nucleotides match TRBD1. CDR1 and CDR2 (germline): SGHRS, YFSETQ. The CDR3 contains 14 residues. Losses at the gene ends were 2 bases for V and 6 bases for J; bases not matched to a gene: 8. The CDR3 loop is CASSFYSTGSEQYF. The CDR3 DNA reads as TGCGCCAGCAGCTTCTACTCGACAGGGTCCGAGCAGTACTTC.